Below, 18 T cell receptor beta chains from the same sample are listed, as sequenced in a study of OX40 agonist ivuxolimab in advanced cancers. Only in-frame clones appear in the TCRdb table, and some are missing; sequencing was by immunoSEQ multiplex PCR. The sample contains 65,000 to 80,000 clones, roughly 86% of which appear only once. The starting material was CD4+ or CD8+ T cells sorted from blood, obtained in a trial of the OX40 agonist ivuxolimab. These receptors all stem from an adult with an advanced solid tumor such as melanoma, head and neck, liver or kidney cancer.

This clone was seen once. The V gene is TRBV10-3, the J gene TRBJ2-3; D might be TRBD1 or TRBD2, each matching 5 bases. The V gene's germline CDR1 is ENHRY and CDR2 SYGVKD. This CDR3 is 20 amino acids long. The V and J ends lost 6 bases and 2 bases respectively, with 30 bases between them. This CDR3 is CAISSISISESWGYTDTQYF. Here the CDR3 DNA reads TGTGCCATCAGCTCTATCTCCATCAGTGAGTCTTGGGGGTACACAGATACGCAGTATTTT.

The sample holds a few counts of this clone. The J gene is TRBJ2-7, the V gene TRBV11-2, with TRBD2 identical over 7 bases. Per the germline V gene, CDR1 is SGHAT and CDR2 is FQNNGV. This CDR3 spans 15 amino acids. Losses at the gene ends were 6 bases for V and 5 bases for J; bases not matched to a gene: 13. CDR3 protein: CASRYAPAGENEQYF. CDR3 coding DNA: TGTGCCAGCAGATACGCCCCTGCGGGAGAGAACGAGCAGTACTTC.

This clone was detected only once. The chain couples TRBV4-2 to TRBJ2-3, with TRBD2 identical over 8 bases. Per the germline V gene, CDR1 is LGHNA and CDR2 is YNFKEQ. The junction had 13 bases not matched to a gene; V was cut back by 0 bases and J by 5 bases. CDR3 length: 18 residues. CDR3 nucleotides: TGTGCCAGCAGCCAAGAAGGGGCGGTCGGGGGGGCCAGAGATACGCAGTATTTT. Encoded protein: CASSQEGAVGGARDTQYF.

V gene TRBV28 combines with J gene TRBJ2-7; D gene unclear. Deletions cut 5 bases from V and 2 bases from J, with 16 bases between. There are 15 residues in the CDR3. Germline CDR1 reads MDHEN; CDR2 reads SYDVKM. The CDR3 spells CASSAPQRSTYEQYF. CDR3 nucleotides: TGTGCCAGCAGTGCCCCTCAGAGGTCGACCTACGAGCAGTACTTC.

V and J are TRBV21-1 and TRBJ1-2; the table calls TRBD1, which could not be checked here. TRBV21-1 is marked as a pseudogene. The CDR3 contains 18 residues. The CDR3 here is CASSHKRGLPGGLYGYTF. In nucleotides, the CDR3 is TGTGCCAGCAGCCACAAGAGGGGGCTCCCCGGAGGGCTTTATGGCTACACCTTC.

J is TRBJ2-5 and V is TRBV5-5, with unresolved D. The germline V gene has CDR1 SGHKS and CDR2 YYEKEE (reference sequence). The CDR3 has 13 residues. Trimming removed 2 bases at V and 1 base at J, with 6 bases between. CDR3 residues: CASSFRSQETQYF. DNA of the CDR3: TGTGCCAGCAGCTTCAGGAGCCAAGAGACCCAGTACTTC. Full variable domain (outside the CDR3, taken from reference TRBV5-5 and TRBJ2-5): DAGVTQSPTHLIKTRGQQVTLRCSPISGHKSVSWYQQVLGQGPQFIFQYYEKEERGRGNFPDRFSARQFPNYSSELNVNALLLGDSALYLCASSFRSQETQYFGPGTRLLVL.

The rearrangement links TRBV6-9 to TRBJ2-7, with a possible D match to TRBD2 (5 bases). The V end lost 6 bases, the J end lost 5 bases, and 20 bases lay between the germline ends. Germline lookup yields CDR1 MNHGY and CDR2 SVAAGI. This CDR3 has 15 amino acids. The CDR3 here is CASSRACRGWDEQYF. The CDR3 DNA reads TGTGCCAGCAGCCGGGCTTGCCGGGGATGGGACGAGCAGTACTTC.

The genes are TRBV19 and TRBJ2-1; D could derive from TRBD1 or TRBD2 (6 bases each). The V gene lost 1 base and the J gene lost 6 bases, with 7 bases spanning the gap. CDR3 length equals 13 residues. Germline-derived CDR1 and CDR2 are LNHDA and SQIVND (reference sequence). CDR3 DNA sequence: TGTGCCAGTAGTATAGGGGGGGCCAATGAGCAGTTCTTC. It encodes CASSIGGANEQFF.

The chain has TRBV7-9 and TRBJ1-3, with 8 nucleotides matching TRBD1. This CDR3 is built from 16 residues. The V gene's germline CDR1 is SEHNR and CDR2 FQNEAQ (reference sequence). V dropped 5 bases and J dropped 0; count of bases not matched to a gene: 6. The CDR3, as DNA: TGTGCCAGCAGCCGGGGGACAGGCAGCTCTGGAAACACCATATATTTT. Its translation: CASSRGTGSSGNTIYF.

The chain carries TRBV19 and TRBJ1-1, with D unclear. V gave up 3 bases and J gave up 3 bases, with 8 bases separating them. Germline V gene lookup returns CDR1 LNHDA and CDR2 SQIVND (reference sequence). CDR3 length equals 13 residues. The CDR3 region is CASSIDGDTEAFF. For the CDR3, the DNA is TGTGCCAGTAGTATTGATGGGGACACTGAAGCTTTCTTT. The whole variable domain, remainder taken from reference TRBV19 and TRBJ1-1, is DGGITQSPKYLFRKEGQNVTLSCEQNLNHDAMYWYRQDPGQGLRLIYYSQIVNDFQKGDIAEGYSVSREKKESFPLTVTSAQKNPTAFYLCASSIDGDTEAFFGQGTRLTVV.

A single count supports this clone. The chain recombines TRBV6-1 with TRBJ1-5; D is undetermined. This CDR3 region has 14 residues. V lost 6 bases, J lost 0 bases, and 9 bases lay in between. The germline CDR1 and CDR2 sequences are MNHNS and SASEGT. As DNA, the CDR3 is TGTGCCAGCAGGGACCGGGGTAGCAATCAGCCCCAGCATTTT. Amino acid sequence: CASRDRGSNQPQHF.

CDR3 sequence: CASSPGRGNEKLFF. The CDR3 DNA reads TGTGCCAGCTCACCGGGGCGGGGAAATGAAAAACTGTTTTTT. The chain combines TRBV18 with TRBJ1-4; D might be TRBD1 (5 bases). The V and J ends lost 3 bases and 5 bases respectively, with 10 bases between them. CDR3 size: 14 residues. Germline lookup yields CDR1 KGHSH and CDR2 LQKENI.

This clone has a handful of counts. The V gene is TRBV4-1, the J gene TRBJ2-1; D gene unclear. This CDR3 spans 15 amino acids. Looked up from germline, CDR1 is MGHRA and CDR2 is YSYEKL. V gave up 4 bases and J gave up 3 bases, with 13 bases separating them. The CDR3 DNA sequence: TGCGCCAGCAGCCTCCTTCTTACAGTCTACAATGAGCAGTTCTTC. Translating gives CASSLLLTVYNEQFF.

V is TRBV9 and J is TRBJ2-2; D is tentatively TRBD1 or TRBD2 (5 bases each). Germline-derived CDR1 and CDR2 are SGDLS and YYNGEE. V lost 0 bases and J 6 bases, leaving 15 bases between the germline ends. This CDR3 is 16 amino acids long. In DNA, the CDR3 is TGTGCCAGCAGCGTAGGCGAGGGACGGTTGGCCGGGGAGCTGTTTTTT. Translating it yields CASSVGEGRLAGELFF. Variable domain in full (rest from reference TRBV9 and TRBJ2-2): DSGVTQTPKHLITATGQRVTLRCSPRSGDLSVYWYQQSLDQGLQFLIQYYNGEERAKGNILERFSAQQFPDLHSELNLSSLELGDSALYFCASSVGEGRLAGELFFGEGSRLTVL.

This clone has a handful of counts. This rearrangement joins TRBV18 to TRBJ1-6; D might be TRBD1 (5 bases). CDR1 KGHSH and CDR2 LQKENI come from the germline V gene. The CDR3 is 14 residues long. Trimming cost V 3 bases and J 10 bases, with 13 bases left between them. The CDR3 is CASSPLVRESPLHF. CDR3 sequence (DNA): TGTGCCAGCTCACCCTTAGTCAGGGAATCACCCCTCCACTTT.

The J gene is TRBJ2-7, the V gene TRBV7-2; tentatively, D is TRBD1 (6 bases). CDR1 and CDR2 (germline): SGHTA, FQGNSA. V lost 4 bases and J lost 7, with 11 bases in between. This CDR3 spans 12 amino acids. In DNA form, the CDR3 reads TGTGCCAGCAGCTCAGGGGTAGGGGAGCAGTACTTC. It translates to CASSSGVGEQYF.

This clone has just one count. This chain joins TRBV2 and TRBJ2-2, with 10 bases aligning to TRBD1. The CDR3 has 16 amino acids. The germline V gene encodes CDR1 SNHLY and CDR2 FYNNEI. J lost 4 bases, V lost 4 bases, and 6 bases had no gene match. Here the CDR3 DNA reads TGTGCCAGCAGTGCGGGGACAGGGGTCATCACCGGGGAGCTGTTTTTT. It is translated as CASSAGTGVITGELFF. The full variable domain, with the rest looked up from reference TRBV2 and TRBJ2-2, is EPEVTQTPSHQVTQMGQEVILRCVPISNHLYFYWYRQILGQKVEFLVSFYNNEISEKSEIFDDQFSVERPDGSNFTLKIRSTKLEDSAMYFCASSAGTGVITGELFFGEGSRLTVL.

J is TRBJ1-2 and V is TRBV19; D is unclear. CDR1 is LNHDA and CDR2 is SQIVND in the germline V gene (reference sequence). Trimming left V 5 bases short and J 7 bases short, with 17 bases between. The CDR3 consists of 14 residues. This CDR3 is CASSFWDSGGGYTF. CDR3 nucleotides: TGTGCCAGTAGTTTTTGGGATTCAGGCGGTGGCTACACCTTC.